This is a list of T cell receptor beta chains from one sample in a study of cytomegalovirus exposure and HLA in healthy donors. Clones were sequenced by immunoSEQ multiplex PCR, and TCRdb holds only the in-frame ones, with some missing. The sample holds around 120,000 clones, around four fifths seen once. The sample was PBMCs. All receptors come from a man in his fifties or sixties in good health and CMV-seropositive. The CDR3 runs from the conserved cysteine through the conserved F or W. The order of the fields is J gene, clone size, D gene, V gene, CDR3 protein, CDR3 DNA. A D gene is named only where the DNA matches it firmly. Expanded clones are given a class, and other clones once, few, many or no size at all.

J gene: TRBJ2-1; clone size: NA; D gene: TRBD2; V gene: TRBV7-9; CDR3 protein: CSSSPRLAYPNYNEQFF; CDR3 DNA: TGTTCCAGCAGCCCCCGACTAGCCTATCCCAACTACAATGAGCAGTTCTTC
J gene: TRBJ1-6; clone size: NA; D gene: NA; V gene: TRBV30; CDR3 protein: CAWSLGGESPLHF; CDR3 DNA: TGTGCCTGGAGTTTGGGCGGGGAGTCACCCCTCCACTTT
J gene: TRBJ2-1; clone size: NA; D gene: TRBD2; V gene: TRBV28; CDR3 protein: CASSLRTSGSSYNEQFF; CDR3 DNA: TGTGCCAGCAGTTTACGGACTAGCGGGAGCTCCTACAATGAGCAGTTCTTC
J gene: TRBJ2-1; clone size: NA; D gene: NA; V gene: TRBV19; CDR3 protein: CASSLRGLWNEQFF; CDR3 DNA: TGTGCCAGTAGTCTCCGAGGGCTTTGGAATGAGCAGTTCTTC
J gene: TRBJ2-1; clone size: NA; D gene: TRBD2; V gene: TRBV19; CDR3 protein: CASNQKRRLAGGYNEQFF; CDR3 DNA: TGTGCCAGTAACCAAAAGAGGCGACTAGCGGGAGGCTACAATGAGCAGTTCTTC
J gene: TRBJ1-1; clone size: NA; D gene: NA; V gene: TRBV4-1; CDR3 protein: CASSQGQGWTEAFF; CDR3 DNA: TGCGCCAGCAGCCAAGGCCAGGGATGGACTGAAGCTTTCTTT
J gene: TRBJ2-5; clone size: NA; D gene: NA; V gene: TRBV5-1; CDR3 protein: CASSLAGGTYQETQYF; CDR3 DNA: TGCGCCAGCAGCTTGGCGGGCGGGACGTACCAAGAGACCCAGTACTTC
J gene: TRBJ2-6; clone size: NA; D gene: NA; V gene: TRBV28; CDR3 protein: CASSLRSGANVLTF; CDR3 DNA: TGTGCCAGCAGTTTACGGTCTGGGGCCAACGTCCTGACTTTC
J gene: TRBJ1-4; clone size: NA; D gene: TRBD1; V gene: TRBV2; CDR3 protein: CASSGTGGARRNEKLFF; CDR3 DNA: TGTGCCAGCAGTGGGACAGGTGGGGCGCGAAGGAATGAAAAACTGTTTTTT
J gene: TRBJ2-4; clone size: NA; D gene: TRBD1; V gene: TRBV2; CDR3 protein: CASRARGLIAKNIQYF; CDR3 DNA: TGTGCCAGCAGGGCGAGGGGGCTAATAGCCAAAAACATTCAGTACTTC
J gene: TRBJ2-5; clone size: NA; D gene: NA; V gene: TRBV5-1; CDR3 protein: CASSPGTKETQYF; CDR3 DNA: TGCGCCAGCAGCCCAGGTACAAAAGAGACCCAGTACTTC
J gene: TRBJ1-5; clone size: NA; D gene: NA; V gene: TRBV2; CDR3 protein: CASSVPYSNQPQHF; CDR3 DNA: TGTGCCAGCAGTGTCCCCTATAGCAATCAGCCCCAGCATTTT
J gene: TRBJ1-1; clone size: few; D gene: NA; V gene: TRBV5-5; CDR3 protein: CASSRSRDMSTEAFF; CDR3 DNA: TGTGCCAGCAGCCGCAGTCGGGACATGTCAACTGAAGCTTTCTTT
J gene: TRBJ2-2; clone size: NA; D gene: TRBD2; V gene: TRBV7-9; CDR3 protein: CASRRTSGSLTGELFF; CDR3 DNA: TGTGCCAGCAGGCGGACTAGCGGGAGTCTCACCGGGGAGCTGTTTTTT
J gene: TRBJ1-3; clone size: NA; D gene: NA; V gene: TRBV9; CDR3 protein: CASSALRDTSGNTIYF; CDR3 DNA: TGTGCCAGCAGCGCCCTCCGGGACACCTCTGGAAACACCATATATTTT
J gene: TRBJ2-7; clone size: NA; D gene: NA; V gene: TRBV30; CDR3 protein: CAYGTSSYEQYF; CDR3 DNA: TGTGCCTACGGGACATCTTCCTACGAGCAGTACTTC
J gene: TRBJ2-3; clone size: NA; D gene: TRBD2; V gene: TRBV7-9; CDR3 protein: CSSSLRRSGGFLGTDTQYF; CDR3 DNA: TGTTCCAGCAGCTTGAGAAGGAGCGGGGGCTTCTTGGGAACAGATACGCAGTATTTT
J gene: TRBJ1-1; clone size: NA; D gene: NA; V gene: TRBV28; CDR3 protein: CASSYAAGSNTEAFF; CDR3 DNA: TGTGCCAGCAGCTACGCGGCAGGGTCGAACACTGAAGCTTTCTTT
J gene: TRBJ2-7; clone size: NA; D gene: NA; V gene: TRBV4-1; CDR3 protein: CASSQFGQSYEQYF; CDR3 DNA: TGCGCCAGCAGCCAATTTGGACAGTCCTACGAGCAGTACTTC
J gene: TRBJ2-1; clone size: NA; D gene: TRBD2; V gene: TRBV6-1; CDR3 protein: CASGEGVYNEQFF; CDR3 DNA: TGTGCCTCCGGGGAGGGAGTCTACAATGAGCAGTTCTTC
J gene: TRBJ2-2; clone size: NA; D gene: NA; V gene: TRBV2; CDR3 protein: CASSDPTGTNTGELFF; CDR3 DNA: TGTGCCAGCAGCGACCCCACAGGGACGAACACCGGGGAGCTGTTTTTT
J gene: TRBJ2-7; clone size: NA; D gene: NA; V gene: TRBV14; CDR3 protein: CASSLASSYEQYF; CDR3 DNA: TGTGCCAGCAGTCTAGCGTCCTCCTACGAGCAGTACTTC
J gene: TRBJ1-3; clone size: NA; D gene: NA; V gene: TRBV11-3; CDR3 protein: CASSFSGNTIYF; CDR3 DNA: TGTGCCAGCAGCTTCAGTGGAAACACCATATATTTT
J gene: TRBJ2-1; clone size: few; D gene: TRBD1; V gene: TRBV30; CDR3 protein: CAWSVQGNEQFF; CDR3 DNA: TGTGCCTGGAGTGTACAGGGGAATGAGCAGTTCTTC
J gene: TRBJ2-7; clone size: NA; D gene: NA; V gene: TRBV5-6; CDR3 protein: CASSSQGGSYEQYF; CDR3 DNA: TGTGCCAGCAGCTCGCAGGGGGGCTCCTACGAGCAGTACTTC
J gene: TRBJ2-7; clone size: NA; D gene: TRBD1; V gene: TRBV11-2; CDR3 protein: CASSPRQGPSEQYF; CDR3 DNA: TGTGCCAGCAGCCCGAGACAGGGTCCAAGCGAGCAGTACTTC
J gene: TRBJ2-1; clone size: few; D gene: TRBD2; V gene: TRBV29-1; CDR3 protein: CSGTSGGRPGSYNEQFF; CDR3 DNA: TGCAGCGGGACTAGCGGGGGACGACCGGGCTCCTACAATGAGCAGTTCTTC
J gene: TRBJ2-7; clone size: NA; D gene: NA; V gene: TRBV5-1; CDR3 protein: CASSLASLAGMAYEQYF; CDR3 DNA: TGCGCCAGCAGCTTGGCCAGTTTGGCAGGGATGGCCTACGAGCAGTACTTC
J gene: TRBJ2-7; clone size: NA; D gene: TRBD1; V gene: TRBV15; CDR3 protein: CATSRSGQGDEQYF; CDR3 DNA: TGTGCCACCAGCAGGTCGGGACAGGGGGACGAGCAGTACTTC
J gene: TRBJ1-4; clone size: NA; D gene: TRBD1; V gene: TRBV19; CDR3 protein: CASSSNPGQGSEKLFF; CDR3 DNA: TGTGCCAGTAGTTCCAACCCGGGACAGGGGAGTGAAAAACTGTTTTTT
J gene: TRBJ1-2; clone size: few; D gene: NA; V gene: TRBV20-1; CDR3 protein: CSATTQRGYTF; CDR3 DNA: TGCAGTGCGACGACTCAAAGAGGCTACACCTTC
J gene: TRBJ1-1; clone size: NA; D gene: NA; V gene: TRBV19; CDR3 protein: CASSIGGTLEAFF; CDR3 DNA: TGTGCCAGTAGTATTGGTGGGACACTTGAAGCTTTCTTT
J gene: TRBJ1-3; clone size: once; D gene: NA; V gene: TRBV5-6; CDR3 protein: CASSFRGTNSGNTIYF; CDR3 DNA: TGTGCCAGCAGCTTCCGGGGGACCAACTCTGGAAACACCATATATTTT
J gene: TRBJ2-2; clone size: once; D gene: NA; V gene: TRBV5-6; CDR3 protein: CASSWGAANTGELFF; CDR3 DNA: TGTGCCAGCAGCTGGGGAGCGGCGAACACCGGGGAGCTGTTTTTT
J gene: TRBJ2-3; clone size: NA; D gene: TRBD2; V gene: TRBV19; CDR3 protein: CASSIAASGPTDTQYF; CDR3 DNA: TGTGCCAGTAGTATAGCGGCTAGCGGACCCACAGATACGCAGTATTTT
J gene: TRBJ1-5; clone size: few; D gene: NA; V gene: TRBV30; CDR3 protein: CAWSVSGLNQPQHF; CDR3 DNA: TGTGCCTGGAGTGTATCGGGTTTAAATCAGCCCCAGCATTTT
J gene: TRBJ2-1; clone size: NA; D gene: TRBD1; V gene: TRBV28; CDR3 protein: CASSPSTGGKFF; CDR3 DNA: TGTGCCAGCAGTCCTTCGACAGGGGGGAAGTTCTTC
J gene: TRBJ1-2; clone size: NA; D gene: TRBD1; V gene: TRBV5-1; CDR3 protein: CASSTGQRPLHGYTF; CDR3 DNA: TGCGCCAGCAGCACGGGACAGCGGCCTCTACATGGCTACACCTTC
J gene: TRBJ2-4; clone size: NA; D gene: TRBD2; V gene: TRBV28; CDR3 protein: CASTASGLGRAPANIQYF; CDR3 DNA: TGTGCCAGCACCGCCTCGGGGCTCGGGAGGGCCCCGGCGAACATTCAGTACTTC
J gene: TRBJ2-1; clone size: NA; D gene: NA; V gene: TRBV5-1; CDR3 protein: CASSPAGTEGWEQFF; CDR3 DNA: TGCGCCAGCAGCCCTGCCGGGACTGAGGGGTGGGAGCAGTTCTTC
J gene: TRBJ1-2; clone size: few; D gene: TRBD1; V gene: TRBV7-2; CDR3 protein: CASSWGLPRDRPDNYGYTF; CDR3 DNA: TGTGCCAGCAGCTGGGGACTCCCCCGGGACAGGCCCGATAACTATGGCTACACCTTC
J gene: TRBJ2-1; clone size: NA; D gene: TRBD2; V gene: TRBV5-6; CDR3 protein: CASSLDGLAAIPPYNEQFF; CDR3 DNA: TGTGCCAGCAGCTTGGACGGGCTAGCGGCCATCCCCCCCTACAATGAGCAGTTCTTC
J gene: TRBJ1-5; clone size: once; D gene: NA; V gene: TRBV19; CDR3 protein: CASSILQTFMPQHF; CDR3 DNA: TGTGCCAGTAGTATTCTCCAGACTTTTATGCCCCAGCATTTT
J gene: TRBJ1-1; clone size: few; D gene: NA; V gene: TRBV7-3; CDR3 protein: CASSLSGEGGTEAFF; CDR3 DNA: TGTGCCAGCAGCTTATCCGGGGAGGGGGGCACTGAAGCTTTCTTT
J gene: TRBJ1-1; clone size: NA; D gene: TRBD1; V gene: TRBV7-2; CDR3 protein: CASSNMGNTGGRAFF; CDR3 DNA: TGTGCCAGCAGCAACATGGGGAATACAGGGGGCAGAGCTTTCTTT
J gene: TRBJ1-2; clone size: NA; D gene: NA; V gene: TRBV15; CDR3 protein: CATSPLAGEKRSEGYTF; CDR3 DNA: TGTGCCACCAGCCCCCTGGCCGGGGAAAAAAGGTCAGAGGGCTACACCTTC
J gene: TRBJ2-7; clone size: NA; D gene: TRBD1; V gene: TRBV6-5; CDR3 protein: CASSVRDRGLYEQYF; CDR3 DNA: TGTGCCAGCAGTGTCCGGGACAGGGGGCTCTACGAGCAGTACTTC
J gene: TRBJ2-6; clone size: NA; D gene: NA; V gene: TRBV6-6; CDR3 protein: CASEGRGAGANVLTF; CDR3 DNA: TGTGCCAGCGAAGGGAGGGGGGCTGGGGCCAACGTCCTGACTTTC
J gene: TRBJ2-7; clone size: NA; D gene: TRBD1; V gene: TRBV19; CDR3 protein: CASSIGGTGRREQYF; CDR3 DNA: TGTGCCAGTAGTATAGGTGGGACAGGGCGTCGGGAGCAGTACTTC
J gene: TRBJ2-5; clone size: NA; D gene: TRBD2; V gene: TRBV30; CDR3 protein: CAWSVLAGVGETQYF; CDR3 DNA: TGTGCCTGGAGTGTACTAGCGGGAGTGGGGGAGACCCAGTACTTC
J gene: TRBJ1-2; clone size: NA; D gene: NA; V gene: TRBV10-3; CDR3 protein: CAISERASSYGYTF; CDR3 DNA: TGTGCCATCAGTGAGAGGGCTAGCAGCTATGGCTACACCTTC
J gene: TRBJ1-2; clone size: once; D gene: TRBD1; V gene: TRBV7-2; CDR3 protein: CASSLGGTGGDYGYTF; CDR3 DNA: TGTGCCAGCAGCTTAGGAGGGACAGGGGGCGACTATGGCTACACCTTC
J gene: TRBJ2-7; clone size: once; D gene: TRBD2; V gene: TRBV27; CDR3 protein: CASSLSGGLAGGRYEQYF; CDR3 DNA: TGTGCCAGCAGTTTATCCGGGGGACTAGCGGGGGGCCGCTACGAGCAGTACTTC
J gene: TRBJ2-7; clone size: few; D gene: TRBD2; V gene: TRBV7-9; CDR3 protein: CASSLSASGPYEQYF; CDR3 DNA: TGTGCCAGCAGCTTATCCGCTAGCGGGCCCTACGAGCAGTACTTC
J gene: TRBJ1-1; clone size: few; D gene: TRBD1; V gene: TRBV29-1; CDR3 protein: CSVWTGVAEAFF; CDR3 DNA: TGCAGCGTTTGGACAGGGGTGGCTGAAGCTTTCTTT
J gene: TRBJ1-4; clone size: NA; D gene: NA; V gene: TRBV7-6; CDR3 protein: CASSLQAINEKLFF; CDR3 DNA: TGTGCCAGCAGCTTACAGGCGATAAATGAAAAACTGTTTTTT
J gene: TRBJ1-1; clone size: few; D gene: TRBD1; V gene: TRBV7-9; CDR3 protein: CASSFGTGANTEAFF; CDR3 DNA: TGTGCCAGCAGCTTCGGGACAGGGGCAAACACTGAAGCTTTCTTT